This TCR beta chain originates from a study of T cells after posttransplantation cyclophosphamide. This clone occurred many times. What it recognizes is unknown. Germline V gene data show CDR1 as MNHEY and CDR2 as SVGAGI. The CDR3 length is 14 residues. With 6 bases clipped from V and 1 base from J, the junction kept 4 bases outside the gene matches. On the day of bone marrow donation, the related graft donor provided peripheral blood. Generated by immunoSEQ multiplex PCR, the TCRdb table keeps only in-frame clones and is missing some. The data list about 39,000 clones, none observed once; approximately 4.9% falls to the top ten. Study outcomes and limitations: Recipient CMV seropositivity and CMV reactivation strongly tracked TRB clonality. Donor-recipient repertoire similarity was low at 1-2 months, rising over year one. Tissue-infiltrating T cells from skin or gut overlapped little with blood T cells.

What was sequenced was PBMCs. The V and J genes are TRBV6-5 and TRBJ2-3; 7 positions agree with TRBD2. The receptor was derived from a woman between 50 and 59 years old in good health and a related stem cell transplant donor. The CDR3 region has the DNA TGTGCCAGCAGCTCCAGCGGGGGCACAGATACGCAGTATTTT. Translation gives CASSSSGGTDTQYF.